This T cell receptor beta chain was recorded in a study of spatial heterogeneity in lung cancer. Study-wide findings and caveats: Counts of expanded intratumoral alpha and beta TCRs tracked tumor mutation counts.

Specified time point: sample taken at primary tumor resection. Turning to this clonotype: Its antigen is unknown.

Germline CDR1 is SEHNR and CDR2 is FQNEAQ (reference sequence). The CDR3 has 15 amino acids. Trimming removed 7 bases at V and 0 bases at J, with 15 bases between. MiXCR, run by TCRdb on the 5' RACE reads, gives a single entry per CDR3 protein. The repertoire holds about 22,000 distinct CDR3 sequences, with roughly 9% as singletons. Sequences were derived from lung tumor tissue, sampled at surgery. The chain carries TRBV7-9 and TRBJ1-2; TRBD1 is a possible D gene (5 bases). The TCR comes from a male donor with early-stage non-small cell lung cancer. The CDR3: CASTPSGRANYGYTF. The CDR3 DNA follows: TGTGCCAGCACCCCTTCGGGACGAGCTAACTATGGCTACACCTTC.